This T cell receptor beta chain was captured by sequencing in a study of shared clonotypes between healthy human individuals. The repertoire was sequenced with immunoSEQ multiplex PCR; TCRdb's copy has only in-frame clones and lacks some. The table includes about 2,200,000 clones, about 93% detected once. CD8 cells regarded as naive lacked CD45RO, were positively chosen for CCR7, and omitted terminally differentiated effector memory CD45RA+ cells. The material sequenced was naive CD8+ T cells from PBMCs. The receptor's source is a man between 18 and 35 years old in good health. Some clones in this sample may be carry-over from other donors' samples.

CDR3 sequence (DNA): TGTGCCAGCAGTCTTTACCAGGGACCGTCAAGCATCCAGTTCTTC. This codes for CASSLYQGPSSIQFF. The rearrangement joins TRBV27 to TRBJ2-1, with D perhaps matching TRBD1 or TRBD2 (5 bases each). The V gene's germline CDR1 is MNHEY and CDR2 SMNVEV (reference sequence). The CDR3 has 15 amino acids. The V end was cut by 5 bases, the J end by 13 bases, with 24 bases between.